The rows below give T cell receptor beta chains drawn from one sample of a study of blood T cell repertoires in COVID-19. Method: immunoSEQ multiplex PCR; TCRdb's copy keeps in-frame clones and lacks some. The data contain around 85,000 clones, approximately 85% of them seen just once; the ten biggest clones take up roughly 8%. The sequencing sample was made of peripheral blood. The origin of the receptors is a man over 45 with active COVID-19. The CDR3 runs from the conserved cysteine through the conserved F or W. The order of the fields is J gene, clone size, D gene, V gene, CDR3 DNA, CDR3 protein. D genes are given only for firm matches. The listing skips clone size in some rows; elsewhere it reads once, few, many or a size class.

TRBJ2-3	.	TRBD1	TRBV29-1	TGCAGCGTCACGGCGGGACAGGGTCCAGATACGCAGTATTTT	CSVTAGQGPDTQYF
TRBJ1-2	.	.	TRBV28	TGTGCCAGCAGTGAAGGAGGCGGGTGGTACTATGGCTACACCTTC	CASSEGGGWYYGYTF
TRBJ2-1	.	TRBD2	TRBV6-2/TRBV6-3	TGTGCCAGCAGTTTCGGACTAGCGGGGGACAGCTCCTACAATGAGCAGTTCTTC	CASSFGLAGDSSYNEQFF
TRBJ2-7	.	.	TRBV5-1	TGCGCCAGCAGCTTCGGACAGTCCTACGAGCAGTACTTC	CASSFGQSYEQYF
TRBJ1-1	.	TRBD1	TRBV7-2	TGTGCCAGCAGCTTCTACGGGACAGGTGAAGCTTTCTTT	CASSFYGTGEAFF
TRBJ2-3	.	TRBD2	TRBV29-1	TGCAGCGTTGAGCAGCGGGGCGCAGATACGCAGTATTTT	CSVEQRGADTQYF
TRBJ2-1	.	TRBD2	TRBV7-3	TGTGCCAGCAGCTTAACGGCGGGAGGTCGAGATGAGCAGTTCTTC	CASSLTAGGRDEQFF
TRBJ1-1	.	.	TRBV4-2	TGTGCCAGCAGCCAAGGCGGGTTAGGGAGTGAAGCTTTCTTT	CASSQGGLGSEAFF
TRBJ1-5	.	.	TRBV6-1	TGTGCCAGCAGTGAACAGGATAGCAATCAGCCCCAGCATTTT	CASSEQDSNQPQHF
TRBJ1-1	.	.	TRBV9	TGTGCCAGCAGCGCCGACCCGGTCCGCCGGGACACTGAAGCTTTCTTT	CASSADPVRRDTEAFF
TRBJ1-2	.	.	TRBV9	TGTGCCAGCAGCGTCCTTGAGAGGTCCGATGGCTACACCTTC	CASSVLERSDGYTF
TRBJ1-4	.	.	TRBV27	TGTGCCAGCAGTTGGGGGCAGGGAAAACTGTTTTTT	CASSWGQGKLFF
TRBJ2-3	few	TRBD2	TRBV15	TGTGCCACCAGCTCAGGGACTAGCGGGGGCGGAGATACGCAGTATTTT	CATSSGTSGGGDTQYF
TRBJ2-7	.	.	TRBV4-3	TGCGCCAGCAGCCAAGGGTTTAGTATCGCCTACGAGCAGTACTTC	CASSQGFSIAYEQYF
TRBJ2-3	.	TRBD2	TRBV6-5	TGTGCCAGCACCCGACTAGCAGACGATACGCAGTATTTT	CASTRLADDTQYF
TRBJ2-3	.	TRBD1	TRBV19	TGTGCCAGTAGGGGGACAGGGGTAGATACGCAGTATTTT	CASRGTGVDTQYF
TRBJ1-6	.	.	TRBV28	TGTGCCAGCAGCACCTCAAGGGCAGGGCAACCATATAATTCACCCCTCCACTTT	CASSTSRAGQPYNSPLHF
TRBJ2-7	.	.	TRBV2	TGTGCCAGCACGGTGGGGACTGATACCTACGAGCAGTACTTC	CASTVGTDTYEQYF
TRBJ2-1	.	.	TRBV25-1	TGTGCCAGCAGTCAGTCAGTAAGTCTGTTCTTC	CASSQSVSLFF
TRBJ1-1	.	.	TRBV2	TGTGCCAGCAGCCTGGGACGGGAGGGCACTGAAGCTTTCTTT	CASSLGREGTEAFF
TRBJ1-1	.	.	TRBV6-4	TGTGCCAGCTCGGGCAGGGCTGACACTGAAGCTTTCTTT	CASSGRADTEAFF
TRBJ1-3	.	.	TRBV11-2	TGTGCCAGCACCCTAACGACTGGAAACACCATATATTTT	CASTLTTGNTIYF
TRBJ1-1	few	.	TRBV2	TGTGCCAGCAGTTCTAGGGGCCAGAACACTGAAGCTTTCTTT	CASSSRGQNTEAFF
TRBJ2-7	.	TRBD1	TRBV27	TGTGCCAGCAGTTTTCGACAGGGTGGCTACGAGCAGTACTTC	CASSFRQGGYEQYF
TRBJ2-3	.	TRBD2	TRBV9	TGTGCCAGCAGCGTAGATGAGGGAGGGCCGGGAGATACGCAGTATTTT	CASSVDEGGPGDTQYF
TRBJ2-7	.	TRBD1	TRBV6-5	TGTGCCAGCAGTTACAACCGGGACAGGGGGGGCGAGCAGTACTTC	CASSYNRDRGGEQYF
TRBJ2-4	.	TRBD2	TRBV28	TGTGCCAGCAGTTCCCTAGCGGGGGGAAACATTCAGTACTTC	CASSSLAGGNIQYF
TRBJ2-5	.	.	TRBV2	TGTGCCAGCAGTGAAGCGCGGGGAGGTATCCAGACCCAGTACTTC	CASSEARGGIQTQYF
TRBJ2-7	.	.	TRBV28	TGTGCCAGCAGTCCAGGGCCAGACTACGAGCAGTACTTC	CASSPGPDYEQYF
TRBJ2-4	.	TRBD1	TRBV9	TGTGCCAGCAGCCCAAGACAGGGGCCGAAAAACATTCAGTACTTC	CASSPRQGPKNIQYF
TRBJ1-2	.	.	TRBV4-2	TGTGCCAGCAGCCAAGACAAAGCGGGGTATGGCTACACCTTC	CASSQDKAGYGYTF
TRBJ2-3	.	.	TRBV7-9	TGTGCCAGCAGCGGAGGGATCGGGACAGATACGCAGTATTTT	CASSGGIGTDTQYF
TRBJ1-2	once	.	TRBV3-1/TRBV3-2	TGTGCCAGCAGCCAAGTTGAGAGCTATGGCTACACCTTC	CASSQVESYGYTF
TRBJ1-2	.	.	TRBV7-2	TGTGCCAGCAGCTTAGCTCAGAACTATGGCTACACCTTC	CASSLAQNYGYTF
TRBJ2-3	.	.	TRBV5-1	TGCGCCAGCAGCTTCCGGGACACAGATACGCAGTATTTT	CASSFRDTDTQYF
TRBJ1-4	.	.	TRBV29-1	TGCAGCGTTGAGTGGCAGACAAATGAAAAACTGTTTTTT	CSVEWQTNEKLFF
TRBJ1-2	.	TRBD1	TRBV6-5	TGTGCCAGCAGTTACAGGACAGGAAACTATGGCTACACCTTC	CASSYRTGNYGYTF
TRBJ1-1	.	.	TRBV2	TGTGCCAGCAGTGGTTTATCCGCGGTTGGGAACACTGAAGCTTTCTTT	CASSGLSAVGNTEAFF
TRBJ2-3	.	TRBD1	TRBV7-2	TGTGCCAGCAGCACTACAGGGGGCGCAAATACGCAGTATTTT	CASSTTGGANTQYF
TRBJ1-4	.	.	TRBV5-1	TGCGCCAGCAGCTTGGGTGGTCGTGCGGGTCCGGGGGGTGAAAAACTGTTTTTT	CASSLGGRAGPGGEKLFF
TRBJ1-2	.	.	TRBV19	TGTGCCAGTAGTATAGAGTCAGGGGCGCGGGGCTACACCTTC	CASSIESGARGYTF
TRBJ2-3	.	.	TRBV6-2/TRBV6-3	TGTGCCAGCAGTTACTCGTCTACTAGCACAGATACGCAGTATTTT	CASSYSSTSTDTQYF
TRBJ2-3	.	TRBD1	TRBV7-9	TGTGCCAGCAGCCCCTGGGACAGCTCTAGCACAGATACGCAGTATTTT	CASSPWDSSSTDTQYF
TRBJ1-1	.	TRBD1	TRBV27	TGTGCCAGCAGAGACTGGGACAGGGGGGAGAACACTGAAGCTTTCTTT	CASRDWDRGENTEAFF
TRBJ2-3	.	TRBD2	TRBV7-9	TGTGCCAGCAGCCCAGCGGGGTCCTCTATGCAGTATTTT	CASSPAGSSMQYF
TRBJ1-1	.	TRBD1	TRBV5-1	TGCGCCAGCAGCGAGACAGGGGACACTGAAGCTTTCTTT	CASSETGDTEAFF
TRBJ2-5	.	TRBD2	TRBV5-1	TGCGCCAGCAGCTTAACTAGCGGCCAAGAGACCCAGTACTTC	CASSLTSGQETQYF
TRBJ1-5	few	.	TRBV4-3	TGCGCCAGCAGCCAAGATCGACAAAGGCCCCAGCATTTT	CASSQDRQRPQHF
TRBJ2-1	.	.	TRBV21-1	TGTGCCAGCAGCAAAGGACAGCTGATGCAGTTCTTC	CASSKGQLMQFF
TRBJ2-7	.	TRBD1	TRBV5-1	TGCGCCAGCAGCTTTCCGGGACAGGACTCCTACGAGCAGTACTTC	CASSFPGQDSYEQYF
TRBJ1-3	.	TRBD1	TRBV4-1	TGCGCCAGCAGCCAAGATCGGACAGGAGGAACCACCATATATTTT	CASSQDRTGGTTIYF
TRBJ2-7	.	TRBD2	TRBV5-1	TGCGCCAGCAGTTCTACGACTAGCGGGTCACCGTTTTACGAGCAGTACTTC	CASSSTTSGSPFYEQYF
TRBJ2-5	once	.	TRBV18	TGTGCCAGCTCACCTTACGGGCCAGGGGGGAATGGAGAGACCCAGTACTTC	CASSPYGPGGNGETQYF
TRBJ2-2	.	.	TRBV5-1	TGCGCCAGCAGCTTGGGACAGGACACCGGGGAGCTGTTTTTT	CASSLGQDTGELFF
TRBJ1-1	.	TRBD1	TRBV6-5	TGTGCCAGCAGTCAGACAGGGGAGATGAGCACTGAAGCTTTCTTT	CASSQTGEMSTEAFF